These 5 T cell receptor beta chains originate from one sample sequenced in a study of T cells in Graves' hyperthyroidism and ophthalmopathy. TCR beta CDR3 regions were amplified from RNA. HTBI primers drove first-round RT-PCR of the TCR CDR3. TCRdb recomputed calls from the multiplex PCR reads with MiXCR, one row per CDR3 protein. The sample lists around 700,000 distinct CDR3 sequences; 35% were seen once. The sequenced material came from blood. The receptor source for this set is a woman aged 40 to 50 with Graves' hyperthyroidism.

The V call is TRBV7-2, the J call TRBJ2-5, with 7 bases that match TRBD1. V lost 5 bases and J lost 5; bases outside the gene matches: 14. Germline V CDR1 and CDR2: SGHTA, FQGNSA. The CDR3 spans 16 residues. The CDR3 DNA is TGTGCCAGCAGCCAAGATCCCGACAGGGCGGCGGAGACCCAGTACTTC. Its protein is CASSQDPDRAAETQYF.

This clonotype was recorded at least ten times. This rearrangement joins TRBV25-1 to TRBJ1-2, with 10 bases lining up with TRBD1. Losses at the gene ends were 8 bases for V and 8 bases for J; bases not matched to a gene: 8. The CDR3 length is 13 residues. Germline V gene data show CDR1 as MGHDK and CDR2 as SYGVNS. The CDR3 DNA follows: TGTGCCAGCGCCCCCGGGACAGGGGTAGGCTACACCTTC. This gives the protein CASAPGTGVGYTF.

This clonotype was seen more than once but under ten times. The J gene is TRBJ1-1, the V gene TRBV12-5; D gene unclear. Deletions cut 0 bases from V and 0 bases from J, with 8 bases between. Per the germline V gene, CDR1 is LGHNT and CDR2 is FRNRAP. The CDR3 runs to 15 residues. The CDR3 protein is CASGLVRGLNTEAFF. CDR3 sequence (DNA): TGTGCTAGTGGTTTGGTTCGGGGTCTGAACACTGAAGCTTTCTTT. The whole variable domain, filled in from reference TRBV12-5 and TRBJ1-1, reads DARVTQTPRHKVTEMGQEVTMRCQPILGHNTVFWYRQTMMQGLELLAYFRNRAPLDDSGMPKDRFSAEMPDATLATLKIQPSEPRDSAVYFCASGLVRGLNTEAFFGQGTRLTVV.

This clonotype was recorded many times. The chain uses TRBV2 and TRBJ2-7; no reliable D call. Germline CDR1 is SNHLY and CDR2 is FYNNEI. Trimming took 3 bases from V and 1 from J, leaving 10 bases between them. The CDR3 extends over 14 amino acids. CDR3 in amino acids: CASSDRAQSYEQYF. The CDR3, as DNA: TGTGCCAGCAGTGATCGGGCACAGTCCTACGAGCAGTACTTC.

In its sample, this clonotype was seen many times. V gene TRBV25-1 combines with J gene TRBJ1-1; D ambiguous. Trimming left V 4 bases short and J 1 base short, with 7 bases between. From germline, CDR1 is MGHDK and CDR2 SYGVNS. The CDR3 length is 13 residues. CDR3 amino acids: CASSGPGNTEAFF. Written as DNA, the CDR3 is TGTGCCAGCAGTGGTCCCGGGAACACTGAAGCTTTCTTT.